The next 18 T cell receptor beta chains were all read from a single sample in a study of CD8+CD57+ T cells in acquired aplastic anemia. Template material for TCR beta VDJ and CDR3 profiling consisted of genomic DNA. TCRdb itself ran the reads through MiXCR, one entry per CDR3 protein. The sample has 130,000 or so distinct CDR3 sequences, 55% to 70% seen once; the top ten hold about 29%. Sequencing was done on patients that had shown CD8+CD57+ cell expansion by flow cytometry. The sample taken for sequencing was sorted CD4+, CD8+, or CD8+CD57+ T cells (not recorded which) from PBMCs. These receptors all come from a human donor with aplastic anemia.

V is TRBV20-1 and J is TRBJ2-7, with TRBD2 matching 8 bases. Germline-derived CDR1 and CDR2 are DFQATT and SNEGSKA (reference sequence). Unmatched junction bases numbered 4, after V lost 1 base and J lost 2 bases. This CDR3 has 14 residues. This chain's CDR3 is CSARGLAGPYEQYF. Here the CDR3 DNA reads TGCAGTGCTAGAGGTTTAGCGGGACCCTACGAGCAGTACTTC.

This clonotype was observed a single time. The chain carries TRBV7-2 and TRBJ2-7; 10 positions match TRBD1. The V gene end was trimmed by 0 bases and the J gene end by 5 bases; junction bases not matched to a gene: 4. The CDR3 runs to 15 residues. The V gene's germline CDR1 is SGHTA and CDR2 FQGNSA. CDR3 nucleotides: TGTGCCAGCAGCTTAGCCGGGACAGGGGTAGACGAGCAGTACTTC. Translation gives CASSLAGTGVDEQYF. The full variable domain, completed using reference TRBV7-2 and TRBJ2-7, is GAGVSQSPSNKVTEKGKDVELRCDPISGHTALYWYRQSLGQGLEFLIYFQGNSAPDKSGLPSDRFSAERTGGSVSTLTIQRTQQEDSAVYLCASSLAGTGVDEQYFGPGTRLTVT.

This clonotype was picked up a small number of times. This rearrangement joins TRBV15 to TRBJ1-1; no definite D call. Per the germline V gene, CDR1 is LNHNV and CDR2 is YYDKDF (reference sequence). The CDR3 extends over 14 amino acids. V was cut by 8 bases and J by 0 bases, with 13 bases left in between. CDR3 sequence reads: CATHSPQLNTEAFF. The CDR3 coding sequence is TGTGCCACCCACTCTCCCCAGTTGAACACTGAAGCTTTCTTT. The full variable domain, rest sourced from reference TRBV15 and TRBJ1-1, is DAMVIQNPRYQVTQFGKPVTLSCSQTLNHNVMYWYQQKSSQAPKLLFHYYDKDFNNEADTPDNFQSRRPNTSFCFLDIRSPGLGDTAMYLCATHSPQLNTEAFFGQGTRLTVV.

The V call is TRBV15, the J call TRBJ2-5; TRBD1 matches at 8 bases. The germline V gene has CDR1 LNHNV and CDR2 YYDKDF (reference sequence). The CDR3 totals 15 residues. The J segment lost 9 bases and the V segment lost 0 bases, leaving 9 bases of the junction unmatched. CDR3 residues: CATSREGTGPRAQYF. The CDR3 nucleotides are TGTGCCACCAGCAGAGAAGGGACAGGCCCCAGGGCCCAGTACTTC.

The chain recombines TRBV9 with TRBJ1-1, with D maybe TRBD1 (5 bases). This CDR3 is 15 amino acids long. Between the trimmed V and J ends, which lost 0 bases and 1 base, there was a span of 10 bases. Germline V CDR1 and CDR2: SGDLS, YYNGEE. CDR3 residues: CASSVAGARNTEAFF. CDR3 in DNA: TGTGCCAGCAGCGTAGCTGGGGCCAGGAACACTGAAGCTTTCTTT.

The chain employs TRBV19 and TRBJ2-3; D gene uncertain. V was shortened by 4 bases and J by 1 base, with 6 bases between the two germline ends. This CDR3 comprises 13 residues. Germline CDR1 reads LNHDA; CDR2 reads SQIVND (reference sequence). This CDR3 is CASSTGRTDTQYF. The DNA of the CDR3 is TGTGCCAGTAGTACCGGGCGCACAGATACGCAGTATTTT.

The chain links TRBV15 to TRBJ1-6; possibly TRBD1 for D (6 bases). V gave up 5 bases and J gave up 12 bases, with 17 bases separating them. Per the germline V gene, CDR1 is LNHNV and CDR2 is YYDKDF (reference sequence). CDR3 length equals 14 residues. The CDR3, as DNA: TGTGCCACCAGCTCGAAAGGGGGTGGGGGACCCCTCCACTTT. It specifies CATSSKGGGGPLHF. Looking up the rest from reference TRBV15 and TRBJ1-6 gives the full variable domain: DAMVIQNPRYQVTQFGKPVTLSCSQTLNHNVMYWYQQKSSQAPKLLFHYYDKDFNNEADTPDNFQSRRPNTSFCFLDIRSPGLGDTAMYLCATSSKGGGGPLHFGNGTRLTVT.

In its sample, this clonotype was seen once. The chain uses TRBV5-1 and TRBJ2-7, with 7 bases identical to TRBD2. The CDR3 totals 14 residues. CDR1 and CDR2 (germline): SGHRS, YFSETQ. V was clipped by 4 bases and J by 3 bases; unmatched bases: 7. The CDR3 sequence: CASSRTGTIYEQYF. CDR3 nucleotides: TGCGCCAGCAGCCGTACCGGGACTATCTACGAGCAGTACTTC.

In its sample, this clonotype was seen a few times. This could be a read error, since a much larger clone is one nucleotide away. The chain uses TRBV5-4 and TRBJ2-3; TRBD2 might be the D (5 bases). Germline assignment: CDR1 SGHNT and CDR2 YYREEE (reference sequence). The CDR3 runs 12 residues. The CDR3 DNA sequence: TGTGTCATCGAGCTAGTCGGAGGTACGCAGTATTTT. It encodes CVIELVGGTQYF.

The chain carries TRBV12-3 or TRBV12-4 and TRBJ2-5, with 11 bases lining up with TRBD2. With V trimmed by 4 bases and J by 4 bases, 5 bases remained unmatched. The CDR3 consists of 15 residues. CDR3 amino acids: CASSWLAGGGETQYF. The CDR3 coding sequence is TGTGCCAGCAGTTGGCTAGCGGGAGGAGGAGAGACCCAGTACTTC.

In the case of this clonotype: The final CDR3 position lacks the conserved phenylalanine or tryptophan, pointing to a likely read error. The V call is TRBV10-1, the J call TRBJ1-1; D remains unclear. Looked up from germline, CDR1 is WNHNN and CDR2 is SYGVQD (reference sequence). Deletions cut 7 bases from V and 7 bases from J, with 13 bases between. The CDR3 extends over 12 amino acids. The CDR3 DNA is TGCGCCAGCACCTCCCGATCGGGTGAAGCTTTCCTT. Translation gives CASTSRSGEAFL.

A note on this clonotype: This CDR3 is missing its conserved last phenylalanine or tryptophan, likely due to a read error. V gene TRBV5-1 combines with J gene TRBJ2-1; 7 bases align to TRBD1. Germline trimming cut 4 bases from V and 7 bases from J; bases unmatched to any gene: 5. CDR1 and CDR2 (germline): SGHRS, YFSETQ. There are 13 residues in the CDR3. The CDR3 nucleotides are TGCGCCAGCAGCCATGCACAGGGGAATGAGCAGTTCTAC. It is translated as CASSHAQGNEQFY.

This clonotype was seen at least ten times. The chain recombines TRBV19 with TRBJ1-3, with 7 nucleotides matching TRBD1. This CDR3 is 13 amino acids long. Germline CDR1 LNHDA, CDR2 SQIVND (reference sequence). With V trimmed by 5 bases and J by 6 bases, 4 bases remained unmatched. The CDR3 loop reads CASSLDRTNTIYF. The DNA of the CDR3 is TGTGCCAGTAGTCTGGACAGGACAAACACCATATATTTT.

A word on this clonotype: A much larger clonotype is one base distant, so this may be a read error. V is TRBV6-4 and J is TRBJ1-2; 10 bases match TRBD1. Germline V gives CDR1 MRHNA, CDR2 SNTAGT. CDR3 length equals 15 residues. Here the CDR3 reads CASSDTDRGFYGHTF. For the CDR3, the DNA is TGTGCCAGCAGCGACACGGACAGGGGGTTCTATGGCCACACCTTC.

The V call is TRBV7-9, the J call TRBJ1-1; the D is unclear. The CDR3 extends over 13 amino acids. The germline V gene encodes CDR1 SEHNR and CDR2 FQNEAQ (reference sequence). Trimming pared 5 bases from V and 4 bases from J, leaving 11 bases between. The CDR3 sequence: CASSPTRVTEAFF. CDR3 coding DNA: TGTGCCAGCAGCCCGACCCGAGTCACTGAAGCTTTCTTT.

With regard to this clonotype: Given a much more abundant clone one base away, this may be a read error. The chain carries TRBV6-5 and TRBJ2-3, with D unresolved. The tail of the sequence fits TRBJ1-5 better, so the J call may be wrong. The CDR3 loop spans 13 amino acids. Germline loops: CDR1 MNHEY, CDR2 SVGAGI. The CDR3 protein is CASSYFLEDTQHF. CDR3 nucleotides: TGTGCCAGCAGTTACTTTCTGGAAGATACGCAGCATTTT.

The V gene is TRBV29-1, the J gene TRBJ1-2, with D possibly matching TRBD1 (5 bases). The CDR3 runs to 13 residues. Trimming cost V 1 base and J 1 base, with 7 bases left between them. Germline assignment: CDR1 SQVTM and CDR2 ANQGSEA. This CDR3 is CSVEGGVNYGYTF. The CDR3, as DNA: TGCAGCGTTGAAGGAGGGGTTAACTATGGCTACACCTTC.

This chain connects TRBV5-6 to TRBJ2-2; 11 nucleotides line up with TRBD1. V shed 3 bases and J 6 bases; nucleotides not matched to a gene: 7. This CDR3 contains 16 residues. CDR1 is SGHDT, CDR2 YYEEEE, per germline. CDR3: CASSWGTGGNAGELFF. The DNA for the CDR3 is TGTGCCAGCAGCTGGGGGACAGGGGGTAACGCCGGGGAGCTGTTTTTT.